This T cell receptor beta chain was captured by sequencing in a study of blood T cell repertoires in COVID-19. About the research overall: Sources were T cells, B-cell-depleted T cells, or PBMCs; the material itself was cDNA or gDNA.

This clone was counted once. Study processing details: Amplified reference gene primers provided the basis for estimating nucleated cell counts. Profiling relied on immunoSEQ multiplex PCR, and the TCRdb table lists in-frame clones only, not all of them. V, J and clone size reflect that table, while D and trimming were determined from the DNA. The table includes about 83,000 clones, 75% to 90% detected once. Specimen: peripheral blood. The receptor comes from a woman aged 45-59 years with active or convalescent COVID-19.

The CDR3 bases are TGTGCCACCGTGCCAGGGACCGCGGGGCAGACCCAGTACTTC. This codes for CATVPGTAGQTQYF. J is TRBJ2-5 and V is TRBV28; possibly TRBD2 for D (6 bases). Looked up from germline, CDR1 is MDHEN and CDR2 is SYDVKM. CDR3 size: 14 residues. The V end was cut by 10 bases, the J end by 6 bases, with 21 bases between. Drawing the rest from reference TRBV28 and TRBJ2-5, the complete variable domain is DVKVTQSSRYLVKRTGEKVFLECVQDMDHENMFWYRQDPGLGLRLIYFSYDVKMKEKGDIPEGYSVSREKKERFSLILESASTNQTSMYLCATVPGTAGQTQYFGPGTRLLVL.